These T cell receptor beta chains were read from a single sample in a study of T-cell memory formation after mild COVID-19. MiXCR, applied by TCRdb to the 5' RACE reads, yields one record per CDR3 protein. Here the sample spans some 290,000 distinct CDR3 sequences, 15% to 20% being singletons. Sequencing input: PBMCs or a T cell subset sorted from them (not recorded which). Every receptor here comes from a young man who had mild COVID-19 (a few samples of this study predate the infection). Cell type and time point are not known. The CDR3 runs from the conserved cysteine through the conserved F or W. Rows give clone size only sometimes, using once, few, many, or a class for an expanded clone.

j_gene,abundance,v_gene,CDR3aa
TRBJ1-4,.,TRBV4-1,CASSPETEVNEKLFF
TRBJ1-2,.,TRBV6-1,CASSPGPGRIYGYTF
TRBJ1-2,few,TRBV6-6,CASSPTGVGGYTF
TRBJ1-2,few,TRBV27,CATWTGGTYGYTF
TRBJ2-7,.,TRBV6-5,CASSYGGVGEQYF
TRBJ1-1,.,TRBV4-2,CASSQGQDRRQMNTEAFF
TRBJ1-1,.,TRBV6-5,CASGALLGEAFF
TRBJ2-3,few,TRBV7-6,CASSQDSEFPEISSTDTQYF
TRBJ1-6,few,TRBV28,CASSPGQARGPLHF
TRBJ2-5,.,TRBV3-1,CASSQRAQETQYF
TRBJ2-3,.,TRBV6-2/TRBV6-3,CASNGGGGTDTQYF